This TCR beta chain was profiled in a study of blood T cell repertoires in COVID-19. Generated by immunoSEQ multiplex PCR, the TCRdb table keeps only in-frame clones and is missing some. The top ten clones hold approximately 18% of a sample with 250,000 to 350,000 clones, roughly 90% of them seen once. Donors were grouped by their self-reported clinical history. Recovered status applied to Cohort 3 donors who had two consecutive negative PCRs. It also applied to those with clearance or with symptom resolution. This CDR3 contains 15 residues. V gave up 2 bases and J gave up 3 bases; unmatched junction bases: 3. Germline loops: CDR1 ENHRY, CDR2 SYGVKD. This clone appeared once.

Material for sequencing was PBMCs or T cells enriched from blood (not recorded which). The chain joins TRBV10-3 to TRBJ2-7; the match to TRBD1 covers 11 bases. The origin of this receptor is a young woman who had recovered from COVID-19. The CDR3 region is CAISEGTGGIYEQYF. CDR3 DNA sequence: TGTGCCATCAGTGAGGGGACAGGGGGTATCTACGAGCAGTACTTC.